This TCR beta chain was documented in a study of CD8+ T cells in alopecia areata. Sample treatment: oral pan-JAK inhibitor, 5-10 mg twice daily. Following extraction, RNA underwent reverse transcription to cDNA, which served as the sequencing template. Sequencing was performed with immunoSEQ multiplex PCR; in TCRdb, only in-frame clones are kept and a portion is missing. The profile covers some 220,000 clones, with roughly 56% appearing a single time and 1.6% taken by the ten largest. Germline V gives CDR1 GTSNPN, CDR2 SVGIG (reference sequence). The V end lost 2 bases, the J end lost 4 bases, and 9 bases lay between the germline ends. The CDR3 has 13 amino acids. For this clone: Other DNA sequences of this sample code for an identical CDR3.

The clonotype originates from a human donor with alopecia areata. Here the sequenced sample was CD4+ T cells sorted from blood, taken at week 4, from a patient treated with tofacitinib. The chain recombines TRBV30 with TRBJ1-5; possible D gene TRBD1, 5 bases. CDR3 DNA: TGTGCCTGGAGTCTTCAGGGAAATCAGCCCCAGCATTTT. This encodes CAWSLQGNQPQHF.